This record concerns one TCR beta chain sequence. These data belong to a study of blood T cell repertoires in COVID-19. Across the study: Whether acute or convalescent, the COVID-19 samples came from the United States, Italy and Spain. T cells, B-cell-depleted T cells, or PBMCs supplied cDNA or gDNA.

Original processing notes: Reference gene primer amplification yielded estimated nucleated cell counts. The data were produced by immunoSEQ multiplex PCR, yet TCRdb's version contains in-frame clones alone and is incomplete. The D gene and trimming were derived from the DNA, and the V and J assignments and clone size from that table. In the table there are roughly 100,000 clones, roughly 80% of which are singletons. Germline V gene sequence: CDR1 LGHNT, CDR2 FRNRAP. Deletions cut 5 bases from V and 5 bases from J, with 12 bases between. The CDR3 runs 13 residues. Sequencing input: peripheral blood. The clonotype comes from a woman between 70 and 85 years old with acute or convalescent COVID-19. The chain is built from TRBV12-5 and TRBJ2-5; D is perhaps TRBD2 (6 bases). The CDR3 DNA sequence: TGTGCTAGTGGTCCCCGTCGGGGGGAGACCCAGTACTTC. It yields the protein CASGPRRGETQYF.